A selection of T cell receptor beta chains follows, all from one sample in a study of shared clonotypes between healthy human individuals. TCRdb's table, derived via immunoSEQ multiplex PCR, lists solely in-frame clones and lacks some. Here the sample spans roughly 2.2 million clones, 93% being singletons. The sequenced sample was naive CD4+ T cells from PBMCs. The origin of the receptors is a man in his late teens or twenties in good health. Some clones in this sample may be carry-over from other donors' samples. CDR3s include the opening cysteine and the closing phenylalanine or tryptophan. A D gene is named only where the DNA matches it firmly. A row's size may be missing; if present it is once, few, many or a size class.

abundance,len,j_gene,d_gene,v_gene,CDR3aa,CDR3nt
.,18,TRBJ2-1,TRBD2,TRBV28,CASSFLAGLAGGYNEQFF,TGTGCCAGCAGTTTCCTTGCTGGGCTAGCGGGAGGATACAATGAGCAGTTCTTC
.,13,TRBJ1-2,.,TRBV29-1,CSVRRTSGYGYTF,TGCAGCGTGCGACGAACCAGCGGGTATGGCTACACCTTC
.,13,TRBJ2-1,.,TRBV19,CASRFSSYNEQFF,TGTGCCAGTAGATTCTCCTCCTACAATGAGCAGTTCTTC
.,14,TRBJ2-1,TRBD2,TRBV30,CAWTRSGSNNEQFF,TGTGCCTGGACCCGCAGCGGGAGCAACAATGAGCAGTTCTTC
.,10,TRBJ2-7,.,TRBV28,CASGGGEQYF,TGTGCCAGCGGGGGTGGCGAGCAGTACTTC
.,15,TRBJ2-5,.,TRBV28,CASSLLGPGEETQYF,TGTGCCAGCAGTTTACTTGGGCCGGGAGAAGAGACCCAGTACTTC
.,19,TRBJ1-3,.,TRBV19,CASSNPLPLLRRSGNTIYF,TGTGCCAGTAGTAACCCCTTGCCCCTTCTTCGCCGCTCTGGAAACACCATATATTTT
.,14,TRBJ1-5,.,TRBV5-1,CPQRGPTGNQPQHF,TGCCCTCAACGGGGGCCCACGGGCAATCAGCCCCAGCATTTT
.,13,TRBJ2-3,.,TRBV28,CASTRTFPDTQYF,TGTGCCAGCACCCGGACCTTCCCAGATACGCAGTATTTT
.,16,TRBJ2-1,.,TRBV18,CASSPPSSGRQGEQFF,TGTGCCAGCTCACCACCGTCCAGCGGGAGACAGGGTGAGCAGTTCTTC
once,14,TRBJ2-5,.,TRBV2,CASSELVLAKTQYF,TGTGCCAGCAGTGAATTGGTTCTAGCCAAGACCCAGTACTTC
.,14,TRBJ2-7,.,TRBV10-3,CAMAPIDSPYEQYF,TGTGCCATGGCCCCGATAGACAGTCCCTACGAGCAGTACTTC
.,15,TRBJ1-1,.,TRBV5-1,CASSAATGGNTEAFF,TGCGCCAGCAGTGCTGCCACGGGGGGGAACACTGAAGCTTTCTTT
.,15,TRBJ1-1,.,TRBV6-5,CASNTQQGWNTEAFF,TGTGCCAGCAATACCCAACAGGGTTGGAACACTGAAGCTTTCTTT
.,15,TRBJ2-7,.,TRBV5-1,CASSLDLTGPYEQYF,TGCGCCAGCAGTCTAGATCTCACGGGGCCCTACGAGCAGTACTTC
once,17,TRBJ2-1,TRBD2,TRBV7-3,CASSKMGGRSSYNEQFF,TGTGCCAGCAGCAAAATGGGCGGGAGAAGTTCCTACAATGAGCAGTTCTTC
.,15,TRBJ1-3,.,TRBV28,CASSLYRVSGNTIYF,TGTGCCAGCAGTTTGTACAGGGTATCGGGAAACACCATATATTTT
.,18,TRBJ2-1,TRBD2,TRBV14,CASSLLKAASGPYNEQFF,TGTGCCAGCAGCCTCCTCAAAGCGGCTAGCGGACCCTACAATGAGCAGTTCTTC
.,16,TRBJ2-3,TRBD2,TRBV5-4,CASSRRTSGITDTQYF,TGTGCCAGCAGTCGTAGAACTAGCGGGATCACAGATACGCAGTATTTT
.,16,TRBJ2-3,.,TRBV28,CASRPPGHWNTDTQYF,TGTGCCAGCAGACCTCCCGGGCACTGGAACACAGATACGCAGTATTTT
.,15,TRBJ2-5,TRBD2,TRBV5-1,CASSLGLAGVQTQYF,TGCGCCAGCAGCCTGGGACTAGCGGGAGTTCAGACCCAGTACTTC
.,16,TRBJ2-7,TRBD2,TRBV7-8,CASSPQRLAGIYEQYF,TGTGCCAGCAGCCCGCAGAGACTAGCGGGCATCTACGAGCAGTACTTC
.,13,TRBJ1-5,.,TRBV15,CATSRGPVQPQHF,TGTGCCACCAGCAGGGGTCCCGTCCAGCCCCAGCATTTT